This note documents a single T cell receptor beta chain sequence. Other nucleotide sequences from this sample produce the same CDR3. The source of the sample is a study of shared clonotypes between healthy human individuals. The CDR3 runs to 16 residues. Looked up from germline, CDR1 is SEHNR and CDR2 is FQNEAQ (reference sequence). V trimming: 4 bases; J trimming: 3 bases; junction bases outside the gene matches: 2. Using immunoSEQ multiplex PCR, the repertoire was profiled, and TCRdb retains in-frame clones only, with some absent. The sample holds about 2 million clones, roughly 94% seen once. This rearrangement joins TRBV7-9 to TRBJ2-2; 13 positions match TRBD2. The origin of this receptor is a young man in good health. The specimen was naive CD4+ T cells sorted from blood. Subset specified: CD45RA+ positively selected. The CDR3 loop is CASSSGLAGYTGELFF. CDR3 bases: TGTGCCAGCAGCTCGGGACTAGCGGGATACACCGGGGAGCTGTTTTTT.